The clone carrying this T cell receptor (beta chain) was seen many times. Its target is not known. The data are from a study of T-cell memory formation after mild COVID-19. Study context: TCR clusters were mostly donor specific.

Broader study findings: CD4+ bias marked clones expanding day 15 to 37, unlike balanced contracting clones.

Using constant-segment primers, 5'RACE produced TCR alpha and TCR beta cDNA libraries carrying sample barcodes and UMIs. TCRdb re-called the 5' RACE reads through MiXCR, storing one row per CDR3 protein. Counted here are some 57,000 distinct CDR3 sequences, 12% occurring once; the ten biggest clones make up 24%. The CDR3 is 14 residues long. The germline V gene encodes CDR1 SGHTA and CDR2 FQGNSA. V dropped 7 bases and J dropped 8 bases, with 18 bases sitting between them. The rearrangement uses TRBV7-2 and TRBJ2-1; a weak D match, TRBD1 (5 bases). The material sequenced was PBMCs or a T cell subset sorted from them (not recorded which). The sequence came from a man younger than 35 who had mild COVID-19 (a few samples of this study predate the infection). Cell type and time point are not known. The chain's CDR3 is CASNPRLGQDEQFF. CDR3 DNA: TGTGCCAGCAACCCTAGGTTGGGGCAGGATGAGCAGTTCTTC.